Shown below are 9 T cell receptor beta chains from a single sample sequenced in a study of T cell clusters in autoimmune cytopenias. TRB rearrangements were amplified by touch-down multiplex PCR with mixed TRB-A/B primers. From its re-call of the multiplex PCR reads, TCRdb lists each CDR3 protein once, without DNA. The sample features 8,800 or so distinct CDR3 sequences, with roughly 3.2% in its top ten. Some 39,000 genome equivalents of blood DNA were amplified for TRB. Sequences were obtained from peripheral blood. These receptors were collected from a human donor with an autoimmune cytopenia or autoimmune hepatitis (not recorded which).

The V and J genes are TRBV29-1 and TRBJ1-1; absent DNA, TCRdb's TRBD1 call cannot be checked. Germline V gene lookup returns CDR1 SQVTM and CDR2 ANQGSEA. The CDR3 extends over 13 amino acids. The CDR3 spells CSVSNTGDAEAFF.

This clonotype is classed as medium-sized by frequency. The J gene is TRBJ2-5, the V gene TRBV27; TCRdb designates TRBD2, a call that cannot be tested without DNA. This CDR3 is built from 13 residues. The V gene's germline CDR1 is MNHEY and CDR2 SMNVEV (reference sequence). The CDR3 spells CASRLGGAETQYF.

The chain links TRBV7-2 to TRBJ2-5; TCRdb's D gene call, TRBD1, goes unchecked for lack of DNA. CDR3 length equals 15 residues. CDR1 SGHTA and CDR2 FQGNSA come from the germline V gene. CDR3 residues: CASSLGMAGGQTQYF.

The CDR3 loop reads CASSSLATDTQYF. The V and J genes are TRBV4-1 and TRBJ2-3. Germline CDR1 and CDR2: MGHRA and YSYEKL. The CDR3 loop spans 13 amino acids.

This clonotype counts as medium-sized by frequency. The chain is built from TRBV6-5 and TRBJ1-3. This CDR3 region has 14 residues. The germline V gene has CDR1 MNHEY and CDR2 SVGAGI. The CDR3 protein is CASGQTFSGNTIYF.

The chain is built from TRBV7-2 and TRBJ1-5. The CDR3 is 18 residues long. Germline V gene lookup returns CDR1 SGHTA and CDR2 FQGNSA. The CDR3 protein is CASRRPKGESLSDQPQHF.

The J gene is TRBJ2-5, the V gene TRBV7-2; there is no DNA to check the TCRdb D call of TRBD2. The CDR3 extends over 14 amino acids. CDR1 and CDR2 from the germline V gene are SGHTA and FQGNSA. The CDR3 reads CASSLRGGLEGQYF.

Considering frequency, this clonotype is medium-sized. The V call is TRBV29-1, the J call TRBJ1-4. The CDR3 has 17 amino acids. Germline V gene lookup returns CDR1 SQVTM and CDR2 ANQGSEA. CDR3 residues: CSVAGGPLLATNEKLFF.

This clonotype shows up as medium-sized by frequency. The chain employs TRBV27 and TRBJ1-2; the D gene TCRdb calls, TRBD1, cannot be checked with no DNA. Germline V gene lookup returns CDR1 MNHEY and CDR2 SMNVEV (reference sequence). The CDR3 covers 14 residues. The CDR3 sequence is CASHKGKANYGYTF.